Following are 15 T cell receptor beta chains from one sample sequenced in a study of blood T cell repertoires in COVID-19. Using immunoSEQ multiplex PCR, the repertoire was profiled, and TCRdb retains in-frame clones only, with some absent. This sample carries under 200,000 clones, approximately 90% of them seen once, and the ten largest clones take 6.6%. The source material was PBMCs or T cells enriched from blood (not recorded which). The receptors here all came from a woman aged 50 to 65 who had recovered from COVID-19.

DNA of the CDR3: TGCGCCAGCAGTGACCGGGACAGCCCTGAAGCTTTCTTT. Amino acids: CASSDRDSPEAFF. The V and J genes are TRBV10-1 and TRBJ1-1, with 7 nucleotides matching TRBD1. V dropped 3 bases and J dropped 6; count of bases not matched to a gene: 4. CDR1 and CDR2 (germline): WNHNN, SYGVQD (reference sequence). This CDR3 contains 13 residues.

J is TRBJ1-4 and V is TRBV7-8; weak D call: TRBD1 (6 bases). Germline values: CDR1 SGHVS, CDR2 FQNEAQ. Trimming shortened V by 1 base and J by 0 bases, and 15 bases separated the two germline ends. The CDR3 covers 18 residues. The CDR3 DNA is TGTGCCAGCAGCTTAGGCACAGGGATAATCGCAACTAATGAAAAACTGTTTTTT. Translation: CASSLGTGIIATNEKLFF. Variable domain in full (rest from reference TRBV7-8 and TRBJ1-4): GAGVSQSPRYKVAKRGQDVALRCDPISGHVSLFWYQQALGQGPEFLTYFQNEAQLDKSGLPSDRFFAERPEGSVSTLKIQRTQQEDSAVYLCASSLGTGIIATNEKLFFGSGTQLSVL.

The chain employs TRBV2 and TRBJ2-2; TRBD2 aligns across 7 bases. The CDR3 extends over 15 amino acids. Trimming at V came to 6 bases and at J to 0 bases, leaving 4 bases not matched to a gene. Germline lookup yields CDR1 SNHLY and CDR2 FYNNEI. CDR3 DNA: TGTGCCAGCAGGACCGGACTAGCGAACACCGGGGAGCTGTTTTTT. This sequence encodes CASRTGLANTGELFF.

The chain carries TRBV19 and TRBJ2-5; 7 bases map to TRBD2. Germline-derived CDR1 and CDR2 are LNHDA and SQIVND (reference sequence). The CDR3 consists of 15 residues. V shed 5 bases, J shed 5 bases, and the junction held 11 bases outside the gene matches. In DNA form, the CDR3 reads TGTGCCAGTAGTTCGGCCGGGGGGTTCGCGGAGACCCAGTACTTC. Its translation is CASSSAGGFAETQYF.

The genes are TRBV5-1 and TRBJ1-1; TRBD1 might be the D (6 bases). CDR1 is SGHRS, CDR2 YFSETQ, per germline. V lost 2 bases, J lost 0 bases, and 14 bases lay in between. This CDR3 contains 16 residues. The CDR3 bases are TGCGCCAGCAGCTTCCTTCCGGACAGCCTGAACACTGAAGCTTTCTTT. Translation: CASSFLPDSLNTEAFF.

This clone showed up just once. The CDR3 region has the DNA TGTGCCAGCAGTGAGAGGCAGGGGGTAAGCCACGAGCAGTACTTC. It is translated as CASSERQGVSHEQYF. This chain links TRBV25-1 with TRBJ2-7, with 7 nucleotides matching TRBD1. The CDR3 loop spans 15 amino acids. Trimming took 3 bases from V and 5 from J; bases not matched to a gene: 10. Germline CDR1 and CDR2: MGHDK and SYGVNS.

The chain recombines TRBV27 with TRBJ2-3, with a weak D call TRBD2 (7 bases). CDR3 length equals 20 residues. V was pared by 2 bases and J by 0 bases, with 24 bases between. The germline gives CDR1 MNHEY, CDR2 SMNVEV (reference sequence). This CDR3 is CASSLESGGGRVFSTDTQYF. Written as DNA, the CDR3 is TGTGCCAGCAGTTTAGAATCGGGCGGGGGCCGAGTTTTTAGCACAGATACGCAGTATTTT.

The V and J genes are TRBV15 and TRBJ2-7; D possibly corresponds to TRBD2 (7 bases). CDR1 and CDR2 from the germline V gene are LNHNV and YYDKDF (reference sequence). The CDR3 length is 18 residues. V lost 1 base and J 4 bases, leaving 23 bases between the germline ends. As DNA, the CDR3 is TGTGCCACCAGCAGAGTTGGGGGGGAGACAGGACCGGCTTACGAGCAGTACTTC. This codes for CATSRVGGETGPAYEQYF.

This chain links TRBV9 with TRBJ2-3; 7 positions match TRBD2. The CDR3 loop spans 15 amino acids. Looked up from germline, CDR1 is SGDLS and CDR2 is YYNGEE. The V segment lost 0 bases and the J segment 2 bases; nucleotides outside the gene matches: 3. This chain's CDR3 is CASSVAGTTTDTQYF. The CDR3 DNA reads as TGTGCCAGCAGCGTAGCTGGGACTACCACAGATACGCAGTATTTT. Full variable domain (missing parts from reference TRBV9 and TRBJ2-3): DSGVTQTPKHLITATGQRVTLRCSPRSGDLSVYWYQQSLDQGLQFLIQYYNGEERAKGNILERFSAQQFPDLHSELNLSSLELGDSALYFCASSVAGTTTDTQYFGPGTRLTVL.

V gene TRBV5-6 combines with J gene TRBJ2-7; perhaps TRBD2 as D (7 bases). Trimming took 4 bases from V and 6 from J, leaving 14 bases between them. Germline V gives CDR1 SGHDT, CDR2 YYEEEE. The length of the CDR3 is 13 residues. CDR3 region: CASSPGGGGEQYF. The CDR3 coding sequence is TGTGCCAGCAGCCCGGGAGGAGGGGGCGAGCAGTACTTC.

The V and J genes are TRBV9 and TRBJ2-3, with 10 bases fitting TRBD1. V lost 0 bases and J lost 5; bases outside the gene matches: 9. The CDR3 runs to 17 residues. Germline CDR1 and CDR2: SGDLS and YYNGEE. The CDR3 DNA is TGTGCCAGCAGCGTAGCGTCCGGGACAGGGGAACTAGATACGCAGTATTTT. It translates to CASSVASGTGELDTQYF. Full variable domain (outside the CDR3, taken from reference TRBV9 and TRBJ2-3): DSGVTQTPKHLITATGQRVTLRCSPRSGDLSVYWYQQSLDQGLQFLIQYYNGEERAKGNILERFSAQQFPDLHSELNLSSLELGDSALYFCASSVASGTGELDTQYFGPGTRLTVL.

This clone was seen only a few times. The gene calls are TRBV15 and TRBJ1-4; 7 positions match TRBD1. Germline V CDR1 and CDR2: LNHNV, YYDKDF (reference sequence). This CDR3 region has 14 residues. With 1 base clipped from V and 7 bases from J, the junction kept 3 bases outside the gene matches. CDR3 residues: CATSRAQGSEKLFF. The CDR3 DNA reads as TGTGCCACCAGCAGAGCACAGGGGAGTGAAAAACTGTTTTTT.

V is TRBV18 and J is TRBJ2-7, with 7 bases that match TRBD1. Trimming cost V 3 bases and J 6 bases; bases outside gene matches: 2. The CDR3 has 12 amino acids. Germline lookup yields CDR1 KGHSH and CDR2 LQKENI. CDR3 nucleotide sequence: TGTGCCAGCTCACCTGACAGGGTCGAGCAGTACTTC. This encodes CASSPDRVEQYF. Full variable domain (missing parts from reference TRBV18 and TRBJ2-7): NAGVMQNPRHLVRRRGQEARLRCSPMKGHSHVYWYRQLPEEGLKFMVYLQKENIIDESGMPKERFSAEFPKEGPSILRIQQVVRGDSAAYFCASSPDRVEQYFGPGTRLTVT.

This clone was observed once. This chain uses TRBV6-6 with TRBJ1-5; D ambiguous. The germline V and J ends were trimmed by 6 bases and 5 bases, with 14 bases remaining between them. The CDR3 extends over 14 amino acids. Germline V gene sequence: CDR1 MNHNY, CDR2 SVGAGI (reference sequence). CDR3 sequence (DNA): TGTGCCAGCAGGCCCAGTAGGCGGGATCAGCCCCAGCATTTT. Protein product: CASRPSRRDQPQHF.

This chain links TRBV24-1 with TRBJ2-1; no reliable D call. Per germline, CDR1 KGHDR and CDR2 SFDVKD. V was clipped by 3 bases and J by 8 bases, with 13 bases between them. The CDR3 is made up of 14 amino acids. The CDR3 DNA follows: TGTGCCACCAGTGATAACTCCGCTCCGGATGAGCAGTTCTTC. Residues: CATSDNSAPDEQFF.